Each of the 5 T cell receptor beta chains below was sequenced from the same sample in a study of blood T cells in healthy people across ages. Primers used in a second PCR of roughly 7 to 11 cycles were a sample-barcoded 5' primer and a J-beta primer mix. TCRdb redid the calling of the 5' RACE reads with MiXCR, one entry per CDR3 protein. Here the sample spans roughly 1,500,000 distinct CDR3 sequences, around 35% being singletons. Sequencing was performed on blood. These receptors were collected from a woman aged 25 to 39 in good health.

The gene calls are TRBV12-3 or TRBV12-4 and TRBJ2-1; the D gene is possibly TRBD2 (6 bases). The CDR3 runs 15 residues. V was cut by 5 bases and J by 1 base, with 12 bases left in between. Here the CDR3 DNA reads TGTGCCAGCAGTGGCTGGGGAGGATCCTACAATGAGCAGTTCTTC. Translating it yields CASSGWGGSYNEQFF.

The chain joins TRBV7-6 to TRBJ2-1, with unresolved D. There are 14 residues in the CDR3. Trimming removed 2 bases at V and 5 bases at J, with 10 bases between. Germline lookup yields CDR1 SGHVS and CDR2 FNYEAQ. This chain's CDR3 is CASSLRDTNNEQFF. The CDR3 DNA reads TGTGCCAGCAGCTTAAGGGATACGAACAATGAGCAGTTCTTC.

V usage is TRBV20-1 and J usage is TRBJ2-5; 8 bases match TRBD2. This CDR3 contains 13 residues. Trimming cost V 0 bases and J 7 bases; bases outside gene matches: 4. The germline V gene encodes CDR1 DFQATT and CDR2 SNEGSKA (reference sequence). This chain's CDR3 is CSAREERELTQYF. As DNA, the CDR3 is TGCAGTGCTAGAGAGGAGCGGGAGTTGACCCAGTACTTC.

V is TRBV5-4 and J is TRBJ2-5, with TRBD1 identical over 8 bases. The CDR3 length is 17 residues. J was trimmed by 3 bases and V by 4 bases; bases with no gene match: 14. Germline V gene sequence: CDR1 SGHNT, CDR2 YYREEE (reference sequence). The CDR3, as DNA: TGTGCCAGCAGCCATAAGGGCAGGGGGCCCCATAAAGAGACCCAGTACTTC. Translating gives CASSHKGRGPHKETQYF.

This clonotype was counted only a few times. The V gene is TRBV29-1, the J gene TRBJ1-1, with a possible D match to TRBD1 (5 bases). There are 13 residues in the CDR3. Looked up from germline, CDR1 is SQVTM and CDR2 is ANQGSEA. Deletions cut 6 bases from V and 4 bases from J, with 15 bases between. The CDR3 nucleotides read TGCAGCGTGGCGGGACCGAAAGCCACTGAAGCTTTCTTT. It specifies CSVAGPKATEAFF.